Listed here are 12 T cell receptor beta chains from one sample, sequenced in a study of monozygotic twins with inflammatory bowel disease. TCRdb derives one entry per CDR3 protein from the 5' RACE reads, leaving out DNA. Its listing shows over 110,000 distinct CDR3 sequences. Material: blood. Receptors were obtained from a human donor with ulcerative colitis or Crohn's disease, or a healthy co-twin of an affected twin (not recorded which).

The rearrangement uses TRBV13 and TRBJ1-5; as DNA is missing, the TRBD1 call by TCRdb cannot be tested. This CDR3 is 14 amino acids long. In germline, CDR1 is PRHDT, CDR2 FYEKMQ (reference sequence). The CDR3 region is CASGFWTGNQPQHF.

The V gene is TRBV7-6, the J gene TRBJ2-3; absent DNA, TCRdb's TRBD1 call cannot be checked. This CDR3 region has 16 residues. Per germline, CDR1 SGHVS and CDR2 FNYEAQ. The CDR3 region is CASSPPDRPNTDTQYF.

The chain has TRBV7-2 and TRBJ1-2; as DNA is missing, the TRBD1 call by TCRdb cannot be tested. Per the germline V gene, CDR1 is SGHTA and CDR2 is FQGNSA. The CDR3 is 15 residues long. This chain's CDR3 is CASSRPTGGFYGYTF.

The chain employs TRBV29-1 and TRBJ2-5; TCRdb's D gene call, TRBD1, goes unchecked for lack of DNA. This CDR3 comprises 12 residues. Per germline, CDR1 SQVTM and CDR2 ANQGSEA. The CDR3 is CSGSGVGETQYF.

The V and J genes are TRBV7-3 and TRBJ2-1; lacking DNA, the TRBD2 call made by TCRdb goes unchecked. The CDR3 runs 17 residues. The germline gives CDR1 SGHTA, CDR2 FQGTGA. CDR3 sequence reads: CASSLRTSGGSNNEQFF.

The chain links TRBV4-3 to TRBJ2-7; TCRdb returns TRBD2, unconfirmable since there is no DNA. The CDR3 totals 13 residues. Germline loops: CDR1 LGHNA, CDR2 YSLEER. The CDR3 loop is CASSQVLASEQYF.

V usage is TRBV7-6 and J usage is TRBJ2-3. The germline CDR1 and CDR2 sequences are SGHVS and FNYEAQ. The CDR3 is 13 amino acids. The CDR3 loop is CASSLGAADTQYF.

The chain links TRBV6-5 to TRBJ1-4. Germline assignment: CDR1 MNHEY and CDR2 SVGAGI. The CDR3 totals 16 residues. CDR3 in amino acids: CASSSTDRTSDEKLFF.

CDR3: CASSFGTGGQYF. The chain carries TRBV7-2 and TRBJ2-4; checking the TCRdb D call of TRBD1 is not possible without DNA. In germline, CDR1 is SGHTA, CDR2 FQGNSA. This CDR3 has 12 residues.

The CDR3 here is CASSQEKWQGSSYEQYF. This chain uses TRBV3-1 with TRBJ2-7; TCRdb's D gene call, TRBD2, goes unchecked for lack of DNA. This CDR3 comprises 17 residues. Germline assignment: CDR1 LGHDT and CDR2 YNNKEL (reference sequence).

This chain joins TRBV7-8 and TRBJ2-1; TCRdb calls TRBD1, which cannot be checked without DNA. Per the germline V gene, CDR1 is SGHVS and CDR2 is FQNEAQ. This CDR3 has 17 amino acids. The CDR3 reads CASSSHPQGSSYNEQFF.

CDR3 in amino acids: CASSFKQGGPDTQYF. V is TRBV27 and J is TRBJ2-3; TCRdb indicates TRBD1, and absent DNA this call remains unverified. Germline V lookup: CDR1 MNHEY, CDR2 SMNVEV (reference sequence). There are 15 residues in the CDR3.